This TCR beta chain was identified in a study of T cell responses to AZD1222 COVID-19 vaccine. The repertoire was sequenced with immunoSEQ multiplex PCR; TCRdb's copy has only in-frame clones and lacks some. The sample lists roughly 190,000 clones; roughly 90% were seen once. Per the germline V gene, CDR1 is ENHRY and CDR2 is SYGVKD. Trimming left V 4 bases short and J 5 bases short, with 9 bases between. The CDR3 contains 14 residues. This clone turned up a few times. The sequence came from an adult who received the AZD1222 COVID-19 vaccine. The material was peripheral blood, obtained 28 days after the second AZD1222 dose. This chain connects TRBV10-3 to TRBJ1-6; D gene uncertain. The CDR3 DNA reads TGTGCCATCAGTGTCGGCAGTGATAATTCACCCCTCCACTTT. It codes for CAISVGSDNSPLHF.